This TCR beta chain was captured by sequencing in a study of T cell responses to AZD1222 COVID-19 vaccine. Study-wide results and limits: Spike-specific TCR breadth and depth went up after people got two AZD1222 doses. Targeting of unmutated variant regions was reportedly seen in nearly half of spike-specific TCRs. Clonal diversity was possibly underestimated, and the donors were mostly white British, with more females.

Remarks on this clone: Its antigen remains unknown.

Generated by immunoSEQ multiplex PCR, the TCRdb table keeps only in-frame clones and is missing some. The sample holds more than 85,000 clones, approximately 91% seen once. The length of the CDR3 is 16 residues. The germline V and J ends were trimmed by 3 bases and 1 base, with 15 bases remaining between them. Germline values: CDR1 SGDLS, CDR2 YYNGEE. The sequence derives from an adult in good health. This chain joins TRBV9 and TRBJ2-3; no clear D gene. The material sequenced was peripheral blood, taken on day 0 of AZD1222 vaccination. As DNA, the CDR3 is TGTGCCAGCAGCGGACCCCAGGTGTCGGGCACAGATACGCAGTATTTT. It is translated as CASSGPQVSGTDTQYF. The full variable domain, rest sourced from reference TRBV9 and TRBJ2-3, is DSGVTQTPKHLITATGQRVTLRCSPRSGDLSVYWYQQSLDQGLQFLIQYYNGEERAKGNILERFSAQQFPDLHSELNLSSLELGDSALYFCASSGPQVSGTDTQYFGPGTRLTVL.